This TCR beta chain stems from a study of OX40 agonist ivuxolimab in advanced cancers. Background on the study: Two cutaneous melanoma patients and one hepatocellular carcinoma patient, three in all, had partial responses.

Germline V gene data show CDR1 as GTSNPN and CDR2 as SVGIG (reference sequence). V shed 0 bases and J shed 0 bases, with 15 bases lying between them. The CDR3 has 17 residues. Clones were read by immunoSEQ multiplex PCR, and TCRdb kept only the in-frame ones, dropping some. Here the sample spans more than 9,000 clones, about 75% being singletons. The J gene is TRBJ2-1, the V gene TRBV30; D possibly corresponds to TRBD2 (6 bases). This sample comprised CD4+ or CD8+ T cells sorted from blood, obtained in a trial of the OX40 agonist ivuxolimab. The clonotype was recovered from an adult with an advanced solid tumor such as melanoma, head and neck, liver or kidney cancer. This chain's CDR3 is CAWSVKLASISYNEQFF. The CDR3 bases are TGTGCCTGGAGTGTGAAGCTAGCGAGTATCTCCTACAATGAGCAGTTCTTC.